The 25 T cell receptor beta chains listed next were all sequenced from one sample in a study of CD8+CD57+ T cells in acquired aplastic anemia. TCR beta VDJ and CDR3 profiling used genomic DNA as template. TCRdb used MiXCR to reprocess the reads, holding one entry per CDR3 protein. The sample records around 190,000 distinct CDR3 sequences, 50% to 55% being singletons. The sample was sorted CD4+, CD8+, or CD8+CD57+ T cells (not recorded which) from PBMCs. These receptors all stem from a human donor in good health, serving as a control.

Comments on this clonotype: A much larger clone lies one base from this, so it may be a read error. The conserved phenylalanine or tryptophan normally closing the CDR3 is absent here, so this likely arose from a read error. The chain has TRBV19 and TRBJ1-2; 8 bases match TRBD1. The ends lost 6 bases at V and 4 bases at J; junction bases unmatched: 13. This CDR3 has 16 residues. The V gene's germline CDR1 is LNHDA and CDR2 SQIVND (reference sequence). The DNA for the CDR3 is TGTGCCAGTAGCCCCCCTTTCGGACAGGGTGCCTATGGCTACACCCTC. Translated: CASSPPFGQGAYGYTL.

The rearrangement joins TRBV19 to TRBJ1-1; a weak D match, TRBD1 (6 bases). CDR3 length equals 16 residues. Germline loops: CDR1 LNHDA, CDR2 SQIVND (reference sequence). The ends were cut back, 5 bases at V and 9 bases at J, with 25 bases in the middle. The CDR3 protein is CASSPRQRPRGLKAFF. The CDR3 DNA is TGTGCCAGTAGTCCTCGACAGAGACCCAGGGGATTGAAAGCTTTCTTT.

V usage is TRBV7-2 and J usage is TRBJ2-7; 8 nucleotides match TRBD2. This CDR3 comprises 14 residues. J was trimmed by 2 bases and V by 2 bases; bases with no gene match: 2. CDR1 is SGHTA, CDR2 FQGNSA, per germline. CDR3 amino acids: CASSLQGLAYEQYF. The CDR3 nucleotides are TGTGCCAGCAGCTTACAGGGACTAGCCTACGAGCAGTACTTC.

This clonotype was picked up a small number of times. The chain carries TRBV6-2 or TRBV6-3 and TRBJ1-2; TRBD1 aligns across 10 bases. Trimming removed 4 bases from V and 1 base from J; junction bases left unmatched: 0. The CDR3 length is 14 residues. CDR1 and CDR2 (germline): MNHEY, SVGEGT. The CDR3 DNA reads TGTGCCAGCAGTTGGGACAGGGGTAACTATGGCTACACCTTC. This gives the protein CASSWDRGNYGYTF.

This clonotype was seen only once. The chain's CDR3 is CSARTGERTGYTF. The DNA of the CDR3 is TGCAGTGCTAGAACAGGTGAACGGACTGGCTACACCTTC. The chain is built from TRBV20-1 and TRBJ1-2, with a weak D call TRBD1 (5 bases). The CDR3 runs to 13 residues. Trimming pared 2 bases from V and 7 bases from J, leaving 14 bases between. Germline loops: CDR1 DFQATT, CDR2 SNEGSKA (reference sequence).

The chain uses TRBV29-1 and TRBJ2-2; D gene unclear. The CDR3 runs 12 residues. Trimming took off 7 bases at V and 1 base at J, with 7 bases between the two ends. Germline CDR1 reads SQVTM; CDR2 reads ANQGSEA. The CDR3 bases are TGCAGCGGGCGAGAGAACACCGGGGAGCTGTTTTTT. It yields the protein CSGRENTGELFF.

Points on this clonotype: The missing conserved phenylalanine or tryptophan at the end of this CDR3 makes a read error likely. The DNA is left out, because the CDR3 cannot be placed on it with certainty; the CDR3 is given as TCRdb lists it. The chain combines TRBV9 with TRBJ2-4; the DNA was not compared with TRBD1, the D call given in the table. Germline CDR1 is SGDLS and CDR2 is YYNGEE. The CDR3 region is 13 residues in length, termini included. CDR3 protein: CASSVATGAGNTI.

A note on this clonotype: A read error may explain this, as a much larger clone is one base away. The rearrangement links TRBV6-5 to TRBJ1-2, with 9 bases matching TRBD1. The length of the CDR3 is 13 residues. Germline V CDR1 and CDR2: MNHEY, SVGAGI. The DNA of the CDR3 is TGTACCAGCACCCGACAGGGGGACTATGGCTACACCTTC. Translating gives CTSTRQGDYGYTF.

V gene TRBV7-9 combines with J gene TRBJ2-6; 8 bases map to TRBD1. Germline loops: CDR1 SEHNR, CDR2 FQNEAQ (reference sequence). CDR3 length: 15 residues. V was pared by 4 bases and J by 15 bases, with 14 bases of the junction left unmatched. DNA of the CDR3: TGTGCCAGCAGCTCCCCTAAACAGGGGGGACAGGACCTGACTTTC. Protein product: CASSSPKQGGQDLTF.

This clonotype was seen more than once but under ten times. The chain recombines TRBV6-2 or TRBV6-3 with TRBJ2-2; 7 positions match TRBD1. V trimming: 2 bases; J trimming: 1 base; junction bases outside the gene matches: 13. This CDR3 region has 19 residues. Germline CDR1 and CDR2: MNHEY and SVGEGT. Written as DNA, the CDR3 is TGTGCCAGCAGTTACCGATTAATCCCAGGGGGATTGAACACCGGGGAGCTGTTTTTT. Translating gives CASSYRLIPGGLNTGELFF.

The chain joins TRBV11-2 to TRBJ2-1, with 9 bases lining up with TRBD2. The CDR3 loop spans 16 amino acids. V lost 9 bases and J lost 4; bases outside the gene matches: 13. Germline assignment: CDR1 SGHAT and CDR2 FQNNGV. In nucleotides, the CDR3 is TGTGCCAGGTTGTGGAGCGGGGGGACTAGGTACAATGAGCAGTTCTTC. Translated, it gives CARLWSGGTRYNEQFF.

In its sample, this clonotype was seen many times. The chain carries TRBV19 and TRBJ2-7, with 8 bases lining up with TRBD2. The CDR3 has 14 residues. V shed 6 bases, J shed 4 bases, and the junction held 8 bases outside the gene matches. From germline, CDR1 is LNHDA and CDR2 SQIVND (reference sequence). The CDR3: CASSRTRGGYEQYF. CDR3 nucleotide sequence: TGTGCCAGTAGCCGGACACGGGGGGGATACGAGCAGTACTTC.

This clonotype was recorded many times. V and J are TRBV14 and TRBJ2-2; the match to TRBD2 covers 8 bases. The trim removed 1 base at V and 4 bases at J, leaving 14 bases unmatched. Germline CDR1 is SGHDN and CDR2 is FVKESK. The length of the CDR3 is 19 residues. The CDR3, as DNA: TGTGCCAGCAGCCAAGGGTCGGGGGGGCCGAGGGCCTTCACCGGGGAGCTGTTTTTT. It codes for CASSQGSGGPRAFTGELFF.

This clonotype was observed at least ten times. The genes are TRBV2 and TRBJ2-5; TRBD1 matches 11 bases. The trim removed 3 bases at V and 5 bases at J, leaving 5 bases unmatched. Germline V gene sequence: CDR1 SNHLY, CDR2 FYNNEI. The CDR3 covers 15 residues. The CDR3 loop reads CASSDWTGGMETQYF. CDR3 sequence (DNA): TGTGCCAGCAGTGACTGGACAGGGGGCATGGAGACCCAGTACTTC.

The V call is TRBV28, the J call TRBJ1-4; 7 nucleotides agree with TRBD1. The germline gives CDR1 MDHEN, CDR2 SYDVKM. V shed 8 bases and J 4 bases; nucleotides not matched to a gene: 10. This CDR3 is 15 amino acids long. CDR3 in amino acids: CASGNPTGFNEKLFF. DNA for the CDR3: TGTGCCAGCGGAAACCCGACAGGGTTTAATGAAAAACTGTTTTTT.

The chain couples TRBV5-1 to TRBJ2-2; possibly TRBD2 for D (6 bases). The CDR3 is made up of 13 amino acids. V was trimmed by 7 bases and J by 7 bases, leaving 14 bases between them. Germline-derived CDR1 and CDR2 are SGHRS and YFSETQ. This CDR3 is CASGEEVIGELFF. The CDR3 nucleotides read TGCGCCAGCGGGGAGGAGGTCATCGGGGAGCTGTTTTTT.

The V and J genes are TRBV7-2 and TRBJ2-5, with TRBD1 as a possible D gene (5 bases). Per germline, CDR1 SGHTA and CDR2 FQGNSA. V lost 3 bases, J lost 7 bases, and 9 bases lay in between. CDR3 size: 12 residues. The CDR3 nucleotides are TGTGCCAGCAGCTTCGGGCAGGGGACCCAGTACTTC. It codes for CASSFGQGTQYF.

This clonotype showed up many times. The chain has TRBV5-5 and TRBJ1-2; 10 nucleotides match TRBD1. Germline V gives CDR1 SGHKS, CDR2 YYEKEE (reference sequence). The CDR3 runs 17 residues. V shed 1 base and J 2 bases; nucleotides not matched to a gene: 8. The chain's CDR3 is CASSLTRGQGSNYGYTF. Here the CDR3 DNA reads TGTGCCAGCAGCTTGACCCGGGGACAGGGGAGCAACTATGGCTACACCTTC.

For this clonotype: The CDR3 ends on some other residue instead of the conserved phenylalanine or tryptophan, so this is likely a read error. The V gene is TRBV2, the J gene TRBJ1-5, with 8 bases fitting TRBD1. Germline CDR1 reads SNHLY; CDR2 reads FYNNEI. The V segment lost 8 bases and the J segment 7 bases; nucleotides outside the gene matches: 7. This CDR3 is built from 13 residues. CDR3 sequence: CASGSGGRQPQHL. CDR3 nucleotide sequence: TGTGCCAGCGGATCAGGGGGCCGGCAGCCCCAGCATCTT.

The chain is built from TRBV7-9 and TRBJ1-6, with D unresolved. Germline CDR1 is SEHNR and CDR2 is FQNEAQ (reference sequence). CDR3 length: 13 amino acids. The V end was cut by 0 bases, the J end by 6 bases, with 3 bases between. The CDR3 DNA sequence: TGTGCCAGCAGCTTAGCTCTTAATTCACCCCTCCACTTT. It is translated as CASSLALNSPLHF.

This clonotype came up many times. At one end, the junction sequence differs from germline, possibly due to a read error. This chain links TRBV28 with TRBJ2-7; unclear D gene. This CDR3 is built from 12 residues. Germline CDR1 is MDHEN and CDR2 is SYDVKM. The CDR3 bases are TGTGCCAGCAATGTCTACCCCTACGAGCAGCACTTC. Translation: CASNVYPYEQHF.

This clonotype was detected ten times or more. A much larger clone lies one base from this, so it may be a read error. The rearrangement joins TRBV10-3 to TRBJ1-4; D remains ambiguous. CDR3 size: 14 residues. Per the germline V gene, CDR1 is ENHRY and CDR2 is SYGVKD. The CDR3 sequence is CAISESGTNEKLLF. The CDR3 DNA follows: TGTGCCATCAGTGAGTCCGGCACTAATGAAAAACTGCTTTTT.

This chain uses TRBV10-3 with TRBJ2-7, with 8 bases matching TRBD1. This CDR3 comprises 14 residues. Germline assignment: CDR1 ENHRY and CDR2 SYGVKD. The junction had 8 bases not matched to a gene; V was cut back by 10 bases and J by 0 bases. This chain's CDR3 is CASNPTGVSYEQYF. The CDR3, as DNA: TGTGCCAGCAACCCGACAGGGGTCTCCTACGAGCAGTACTTC.

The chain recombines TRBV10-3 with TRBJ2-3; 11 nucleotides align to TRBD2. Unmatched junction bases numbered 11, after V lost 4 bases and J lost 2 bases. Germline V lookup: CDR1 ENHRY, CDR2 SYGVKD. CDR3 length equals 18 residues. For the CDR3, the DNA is TGTGCCATCAGTGGGGGTAGCGGGGGGGTCGTTTACACAGATACGCAGTATTTT. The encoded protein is CAISGGSGGVVYTDTQYF.

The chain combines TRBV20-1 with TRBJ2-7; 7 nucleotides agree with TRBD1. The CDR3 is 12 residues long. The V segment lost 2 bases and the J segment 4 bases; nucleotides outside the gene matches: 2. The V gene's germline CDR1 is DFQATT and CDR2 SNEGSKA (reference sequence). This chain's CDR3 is CSARKGAYEQYF. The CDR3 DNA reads TGCAGTGCTAGAAAGGGGGCGTACGAGCAGTACTTC.